Reported below is one T cell receptor (beta chain). Produced via immunoSEQ multiplex PCR; TCRdb's table is partial and in-frame only. The repertoire includes fewer than 200,000 clones, approximately 80% of them detected once, and approximately 1.4% sits in the top ten. This sample stems from a study of blood T cell repertoires in COVID-19. Across the whole study: T cells, B-cell-depleted T cells, or PBMCs supplied cDNA or gDNA.

The CDR3 length is 15 residues. V was trimmed by 7 bases and J by 4 bases, leaving 15 bases between them. From germline, CDR1 is SGHKS and CDR2 YYEKEE (reference sequence). The sample taken for sequencing was peripheral blood. The TCR sequence derives from a human donor in a cohort sampled during active COVID-19. This rearrangement joins TRBV5-5 to TRBJ1-6; tentatively, D is TRBD1 (5 bases). The CDR3 here is CASGVMGGYNSPLHF. CDR3 coding DNA: TGTGCCAGCGGAGTAATGGGGGGTTATAATTCACCCCTCCACTTT. The entire variable domain, with the rest obtained from reference TRBV5-5 and TRBJ1-6, is as follows: DAGVTQSPTHLIKTRGQQVTLRCSPISGHKSVSWYQQVLGQGPQFIFQYYEKEERGRGNFPDRFSARQFPNYSSELNVNALLLGDSALYLCASGVMGGYNSPLHFGNGTRLTVT.